This TCR beta chain was obtained from a study of blood T cells in healthy people across ages. Study-wide results and limits: Using unsorted PBMCs precluded a conclusive naive versus antigen-experienced comparison. Age brought a roughly linear fall in TCR beta diversity measured per million T cells. In these data, TCR beta diversity tracked strongly with naive T cell percentage. Nothing was known about donor CMV status, and this possibly confounded expanded clonotype changes.

PCR was performed a second time for roughly 7 to 12 cycles using a sample-barcoded 5' primer and a J-beta primer mix. TCRdb re-derived calls from the 5' RACE reads in MiXCR, one entry per CDR3 protein. The table shows about 650,000 distinct CDR3 sequences, with more than 45% occurring only once. This clonotype was seen many times. Its antigen is as yet unknown. Sequenced input: blood. The origin of this receptor is a woman of 80 years or more in good health.

The CDR3 region is CASSPPRQGSEQFF. The CDR3 nucleotides read TGTGCCAGCAGCCCCCCCAGGCAGGGGAGTGAGCAGTTCTTC. The chain couples TRBV28 to TRBJ2-1; D might be TRBD1 (6 bases). Trimming removed 6 bases at V and 9 bases at J, with 18 bases between. The germline gives CDR1 MDHEN, CDR2 SYDVKM. This CDR3 spans 14 amino acids.